Following are 17 T cell receptor beta chains from one sample sequenced in a study of blood T cells in healthy people across ages. The use of a sample-barcoded 5' primer and a J-beta primer mix characterized a second PCR of roughly 6 to 12 cycles. From the 5' RACE reads, TCRdb called clonotypes with MiXCR, one entry per CDR3 protein. This repertoire shows more than 1.4 million distinct CDR3 sequences, 35% to 45% found once; its top ten account for roughly 8.2%. The sample taken for sequencing was blood. The source of these receptors is a woman younger than 35 in good health.

The chain joins TRBV20-1 to TRBJ2-7; D gene ambiguous. Trimming pared 4 bases from V and 6 bases from J, leaving 13 bases between. This CDR3 has 12 residues. Germline CDR1 is DFQATT and CDR2 is SNEGSKA (reference sequence). The CDR3 spells CSAIGRTVEQYF. CDR3 coding DNA: TGCAGTGCTATTGGTAGAACCGTCGAGCAGTACTTC.

This clonotype was counted between two and nine times. The chain joins TRBV6-1 to TRBJ1-2; D call uncertain. Germline V gene lookup returns CDR1 MNHNS and CDR2 SASEGT. Trimming left V 6 bases short and J 4 bases short, with 15 bases between. This CDR3 is 14 amino acids long. This CDR3 reads CASSPDNSSYGYTF. DNA of the CDR3: TGTGCCAGCAGCCCAGACAATTCTAGCTATGGCTACACCTTC.

This clonotype was counted only a few times. The chain is built from TRBV5-1 and TRBJ2-3; D is undetermined. Trimming removed 1 base at V and 1 base at J, with 7 bases between. The CDR3 loop spans 14 amino acids. Germline CDR1 is SGHRS and CDR2 is YFSETQ. CDR3 nucleotides: TGCGCCAGCAGCTTGATCGTAGGCACAGATACGCAGTATTTT. Translation: CASSLIVGTDTQYF.

CDR3 residues: CATKLTLNHGYTF. The CDR3 bases are TGTGCCACCAAATTGACATTGAATCATGGCTACACCTTC. The rearrangement uses TRBV27 and TRBJ1-2; D not certain. V gave up 10 bases and J gave up 6 bases, with 18 bases separating them. The CDR3 has 13 residues. The germline gives CDR1 MNHEY, CDR2 SMNVEV (reference sequence).

This clonotype was seen a few times. The rearrangement uses TRBV3-1 and TRBJ2-7; D unresolved. The germline V gene has CDR1 LGHDT and CDR2 YNNKEL (reference sequence). The CDR3 length is 14 residues. Trimming shortened V by 4 bases and J by 2 bases, and 12 bases separated the two germline ends. CDR3 region: CASSPWGETYEQYF. The DNA of the CDR3 is TGTGCCAGCAGCCCCTGGGGTGAAACCTACGAGCAGTACTTC.

The CDR3 spells CASTTSGGGQETQYF. The CDR3 nucleotides read TGTGCCAGCACGACTAGCGGGGGGGGACAAGAGACCCAGTACTTC. The chain has TRBV6-1 and TRBJ2-5, with TRBD2 matching over 14 bases. The CDR3 covers 15 residues. Trimming at V came to 7 bases and at J to 2 bases, leaving 3 bases not matched to a gene. The germline gives CDR1 MNHNS, CDR2 SASEGT.

The V call is TRBV4-2, the J call TRBJ2-1; TRBD2 matches 12 bases. CDR3 length equals 18 residues. The V segment lost 1 base and the J segment 5 bases; nucleotides outside the gene matches: 9. Germline lookup yields CDR1 LGHNA and CDR2 YNFKEQ. CDR3 sequence reads: CASSQALLAGGGDNEQFF. In nucleotides, the CDR3 is TGTGCCAGCAGCCAAGCACTACTAGCGGGGGGAGGAGACAATGAGCAGTTCTTC.

Only one count was recorded for this clonotype. The chain links TRBV14 to TRBJ2-7; 10 nucleotides align to TRBD2. The CDR3 consists of 15 residues. Per the germline V gene, CDR1 is SGHDN and CDR2 is FVKESK. The V segment lost 0 bases and the J segment 4 bases; nucleotides outside the gene matches: 3. The CDR3 sequence: CASSQDSGGRYEQYF. Written as DNA, the CDR3 is TGTGCCAGCAGCCAAGATAGCGGGGGGAGGTACGAGCAGTACTTC.

This clonotype was counted once. The V gene is TRBV5-1, the J gene TRBJ1-5; the match to TRBD1 covers 12 bases. The CDR3 spans 17 residues. Germline CDR1 and CDR2: SGHRS and YFSETQ. The ends lost 1 base at V and 9 bases at J; junction bases unmatched: 11. CDR3 region: CASSLSSGQGASGPQHF. The CDR3 DNA sequence: TGCGCCAGCAGCTTGAGTTCGGGACAGGGGGCCTCGGGGCCCCAGCATTTT.

The table lists this clonotype with many counts. This chain's CDR3 is CASTPDSMNTEAFF. CDR3 DNA sequence: TGTGCCAGCACCCCGGACAGTATGAACACTGAAGCTTTCTTT. The rearrangement links TRBV6-6 to TRBJ1-1; D perhaps matches TRBD1 (6 bases). The CDR3 runs to 14 residues. The ends were cut back, 7 bases at V and 0 bases at J, with 12 bases in the middle. The germline CDR1 and CDR2 sequences are MNHNY and SVGAGI (reference sequence).

V is TRBV2 and J is TRBJ2-1; 11 bases agree with TRBD2. V was clipped by 7 bases and J by 1 base; unmatched bases: 12. The CDR3 loop spans 18 amino acids. Germline CDR1 reads SNHLY; CDR2 reads FYNNEI. This CDR3 reads CASIIFSGGAGSYNEQFF. The CDR3 coding sequence is TGTGCCAGCATAATCTTTAGCGGGGGGGCCGGGTCCTACAATGAGCAGTTCTTC. Combining the CDR3 with reference TRBV2 and TRBJ2-1 gives the whole variable domain EPEVTQTPSHQVTQMGQEVILRCVPISNHLYFYWYRQILGQKVEFLVSFYNNEISEKSEIFDDQFSVERPDGSNFTLKIRSTKLEDSAMYFCASIIFSGGAGSYNEQFFGPGTRLTVL.

There are a few counts of this clonotype. The gene calls are TRBV7-8 and TRBJ1-2; D possibly corresponds to TRBD1 (5 bases). The CDR3 is 15 residues long. Germline CDR1 is SGHVS and CDR2 is FQNEAQ. V shed 5 bases and J shed 1 base, with 14 bases lying between them. The CDR3 sequence: CASSRLPGGNYGYTF. The CDR3 coding sequence is TGTGCCAGCAGCCGACTCCCGGGGGGTAACTATGGCTACACCTTC.

In this sample, this clonotype turned up a few times. The CDR3 is CASSSGPGNQPQHF. CDR3 DNA: TGTGCCAGCAGTTCCGGACCGGGCAATCAGCCCCAGCATTTT. The chain carries TRBV27 and TRBJ1-5; no reliable D call. The CDR3 sequence is 14 residues long. The germline CDR1 and CDR2 sequences are MNHEY and SMNVEV (reference sequence). Trimming left V 4 bases short and J 2 bases short, with 9 bases between.

In this sample, this clonotype turned up a few times. The J gene is TRBJ2-6, the V gene TRBV7-2; the D gene is possibly TRBD2 (6 bases). This CDR3 contains 17 residues. Germline V lookup: CDR1 SGHTA, CDR2 FQGNSA. V lost 5 bases and J lost 0, with 14 bases in between. CDR3 sequence: CASSPSGTVSGANVLTF. The CDR3 bases are TGTGCCAGCAGCCCGTCCGGGACTGTCTCTGGGGCCAACGTCCTGACTTTC.

The chain has TRBV20-1 and TRBJ1-1; 7 positions agree with TRBD1. This CDR3 is built from 16 residues. The germline V gene has CDR1 DFQATT and CDR2 SNEGSKA (reference sequence). Trimming removed 5 bases from V and 7 bases from J; junction bases left unmatched: 19. The DNA of the CDR3 is TGCAGTGCTCTCCGAGACAGGACTTTAAACAGGGGTGAAGCTTTCTTT. Translation: CSALRDRTLNRGEAFF.

This rearrangement joins TRBV20-1 to TRBJ2-4; unclear D gene. V lost 2 bases and J 8 bases, leaving 10 bases between the germline ends. CDR1 DFQATT and CDR2 SNEGSKA come from the germline V gene (reference sequence). CDR3 size: 12 residues. The CDR3 protein is CSARLDADIQYF. In DNA, the CDR3 is TGCAGTGCTAGACTCGACGCGGACATTCAGTACTTC.

The rearrangement uses TRBV9 and TRBJ2-1, with D unresolved. Germline lookup yields CDR1 SGDLS and CDR2 YYNGEE. Trimming removed 4 bases from V and 2 bases from J, with 16 bases in between. The CDR3 is 16 amino acids. The CDR3 DNA reads TGTGCCAGCAGCCCCGGGTCATCGGCAGCCTACAATGAGCAGTTCTTC. This gives the protein CASSPGSSAAYNEQFF.